The next 26 T cell receptor beta chains were all read from a single sample in a study of blood T cell repertoires in COVID-19. The assay was immunoSEQ multiplex PCR, and TCRdb's table has in-frame clones only and misses some. The sample lists 95,000 to 110,000 clones, roughly 87% occurring once. Sequencing was carried out using peripheral blood. The receptors originated from a human donor in a cohort sampled during active COVID-19.

V gene TRBV30 combines with J gene TRBJ2-2; no definite D call. The V end lost 4 bases, the J end lost 2 bases, and 8 bases lay between the germline ends. This CDR3 is built from 13 residues. CDR1 is GTSNPN, CDR2 SVGIG, per germline (reference sequence). In DNA form, the CDR3 reads TGTGCCTGGAACAACAGCAACACCGGGGAGCTGTTTTTT. Amino acid sequence: CAWNNSNTGELFF.

This clone was observed once. The CDR3 protein is CATSRAGIPHHF. The CDR3 DNA sequence: TGTGCCACCAGCAGAGCCGGGATCCCGCATCATTTT. This chain uses TRBV15 with TRBJ1-5; D is uncertain. CDR3 length equals 12 residues. V was pared by 1 base and J by 16 bases, with 14 bases between. From germline, CDR1 is LNHNV and CDR2 YYDKDF (reference sequence).

The chain recombines TRBV7-9 with TRBJ2-1; 13 bases map to TRBD2. Germline CDR1 and CDR2: SEHNR and FQNEAQ (reference sequence). The CDR3 covers 16 residues. V lost 8 bases, J lost 7 bases, and 11 bases stayed unmatched. Written as DNA, the CDR3 is TGTGCCAGCCGGACTAGCGGGAGACCCCAAGGGAATGAGCAGTTCTTC. This encodes CASRTSGRPQGNEQFF. Based on the CDR3 plus reference TRBV7-9 and TRBJ2-1, the full variable domain is DTGVSQNPRHKITKRGQNVTFRCDPISEHNRLYWYRQTLGQGPEFLTYFQNEAQLEKSRLLSDRFSAERPKGSFSTLEIQRTEQGDSAMYLCASRTSGRPQGNEQFFGPGTRLTVL.

V gene TRBV30 combines with J gene TRBJ2-7, with 8 bases matching TRBD2. CDR1 is GTSNPN, CDR2 SVGIG, per germline (reference sequence). The CDR3 extends over 15 amino acids. V shed 0 bases and J 3 bases; nucleotides not matched to a gene: 7. CDR3 residues: CAWSVRGGAGYEQYF. For the CDR3, the DNA is TGTGCCTGGAGTGTTCGGGGGGGCGCGGGCTACGAGCAGTACTTC.

The chain combines TRBV4-1 with TRBJ2-3, with D uncertain. Trimming took off 0 bases at V and 2 bases at J, with 9 bases between the two ends. Per the germline V gene, CDR1 is MGHRA and CDR2 is YSYEKL. The CDR3 is 15 amino acids. The CDR3 DNA follows: TGCGCCAGCAGCCAAGATGGGCAGGACACAGATACGCAGTATTTT. This sequence encodes CASSQDGQDTDTQYF.

The sample holds one count of this clone. The rearrangement links TRBV5-5 to TRBJ1-5; no clear D gene. The CDR3 has 13 residues. Germline V CDR1 and CDR2: SGHKS, YYEKEE (reference sequence). The V and J ends lost 3 bases and 4 bases respectively, with 8 bases between them. DNA for the CDR3: TGTGCCAGCAGCTCCGGAGGGAATCAGCCCCAGCATTTT. It specifies CASSSGGNQPQHF.

The V call is TRBV28, the J call TRBJ1-2, with D unresolved. Trimming took 2 bases from V and 6 from J, leaving 16 bases between them. The germline V gene encodes CDR1 MDHEN and CDR2 SYDVKM. CDR3 size: 15 residues. The CDR3 here is CASSLTGVAPNGYTF. In nucleotides, the CDR3 is TGTGCCAGCAGTTTAACGGGAGTGGCGCCTAATGGCTACACCTTC.

This clone was seen a handful of times. V is TRBV27 and J is TRBJ2-7; perhaps TRBD2 as D (5 bases). Trimming pared 4 bases from V and 6 bases from J, leaving 16 bases between. The CDR3 loop spans 14 amino acids. The germline CDR1 and CDR2 sequences are MNHEY and SMNVEV (reference sequence). The CDR3 DNA is TGTGCCAGCAGTTCAGAAGTTGCGGCGGGCGAGCAGTACTTC. This codes for CASSSEVAAGEQYF.

The CDR3 sequence: CASSSSGHYEQYF. Written as DNA, the CDR3 is TGTGCCAGCAGCTCTAGCGGCCACTACGAGCAGTACTTC. The chain carries TRBV7-9 and TRBJ2-7; 7 bases are shared with TRBD2. CDR1 SEHNR and CDR2 FQNEAQ come from the germline V gene (reference sequence). V trimming: 4 bases; J trimming: 3 bases; junction bases outside the gene matches: 3. This CDR3 region has 13 residues.

The rearrangement uses TRBV18 and TRBJ2-7; weak D call: TRBD1 (5 bases). The CDR3 spans 15 residues. Germline-derived CDR1 and CDR2 are KGHSH and LQKENI. The V gene lost 0 bases and the J gene lost 3 bases, with 12 bases spanning the gap. CDR3 region: CASSPPTATLYEQYF. The DNA for the CDR3 is TGTGCCAGCTCACCACCGACAGCGACCCTCTACGAGCAGTACTTC.

Regarding this clone: Other DNA sequences in this specimen translate into the identical CDR3. The chain joins TRBV28 to TRBJ1-4; D is uncertain. Germline assignment: CDR1 MDHEN and CDR2 SYDVKM. This CDR3 contains 15 residues. Trimming cost V 5 bases and J 5 bases, with 15 bases left between them. This CDR3 reads CASSPPGGVNEKLFF. CDR3 nucleotide sequence: TGTGCCAGCAGTCCGCCTGGTGGAGTCAATGAAAAACTGTTTTTT.

This chain joins TRBV28 and TRBJ1-2; D is possibly TRBD1 (5 bases). The CDR3 totals 14 residues. V gave up 4 bases and J gave up 5 bases, with 14 bases separating them. Germline assignment: CDR1 MDHEN and CDR2 SYDVKM. The CDR3 nucleotides are TGTGCCAGCAGTTGGATAGGGGCGAAATATGGCTACACCTTC. Protein: CASSWIGAKYGYTF.

The chain carries TRBV7-9 and TRBJ2-5, with TRBD2 matching over 7 bases. Per germline, CDR1 SEHNR and CDR2 FQNEAQ (reference sequence). This CDR3 region has 13 residues. The trim removed 6 bases at V and 1 base at J, leaving 2 bases unmatched. The CDR3 sequence is CASRSGTQETQYF. The CDR3 DNA reads TGTGCCAGCAGGAGCGGGACCCAAGAGACCCAGTACTTC.

J is TRBJ2-3 and V is TRBV9, with 12 bases fitting TRBD2. From germline, CDR1 is SGDLS and CDR2 YYNGEE. This CDR3 region has 16 residues. Germline trimming cut 3 bases from V and 1 base from J; bases unmatched to any gene: 3. The chain's CDR3 is CASSARLAGGTDTQYF. CDR3 coding DNA: TGTGCCAGCAGCGCAAGACTAGCGGGAGGCACAGATACGCAGTATTTT. The whole variable domain, filled in from reference TRBV9 and TRBJ2-3, reads DSGVTQTPKHLITATGQRVTLRCSPRSGDLSVYWYQQSLDQGLQFLIQYYNGEERAKGNILERFSAQQFPDLHSELNLSSLELGDSALYFCASSARLAGGTDTQYFGPGTRLTVL.

The chain couples TRBV7-3 to TRBJ2-2, with 10 positions matching TRBD2. In germline, CDR1 is SGHTA, CDR2 FQGTGA. This CDR3 is built from 17 residues. With V trimmed by 0 bases and J by 4 bases, 5 bases remained unmatched. The CDR3 loop reads CASSLTYTSGATGELFF. The CDR3 coding sequence is TGTGCCAGCAGCTTAACGTACACTAGCGGGGCCACCGGGGAGCTGTTTTTT.

The V gene is TRBV3-1 (or the pseudogene TRBV3-2), the J gene TRBJ1-4; 8 nucleotides match TRBD1. Germline V gene data show CDR1 as LGHDT and CDR2 as YNNKEL (reference sequence). This CDR3 spans 14 amino acids. J lost 12 bases, V lost 6 bases, and 12 bases had no gene match. CDR3 bases: TGTGCCAGCAGTCCTAACCCCATACAGGGGGAACTGTTTTTT. Its translation is CASSPNPIQGELFF.

This clone was detected only a few times. This chain joins TRBV6-1 and TRBJ2-1; the match to TRBD2 covers 14 bases. This CDR3 contains 15 residues. Germline V CDR1 and CDR2: MNHNS, SASEGT. The V gene end was trimmed by 3 bases and the J gene end by 7 bases; junction bases not matched to a gene: 2. CDR3 residues: CASSEGTSGGNEQFF. Here the CDR3 DNA reads TGTGCCAGCAGTGAGGGGACTAGCGGGGGAAATGAGCAGTTCTTC.

This clone was observed a few times. The CDR3 nucleotides read TGCGCCAGCAGTCAGGGGAGAGACTATGGCTACACCTTC. It is translated as CASSQGRDYGYTF. V is TRBV10-1 and J is TRBJ1-2, with TRBD1 as a possible D gene (6 bases). The V gene lost 5 bases and the J gene lost 3 bases, with 10 bases spanning the gap. The CDR3 has 13 amino acids. Germline-derived CDR1 and CDR2 are WNHNN and SYGVQD (reference sequence).

The V call is TRBV7-3, the J call TRBJ2-2; D is perhaps TRBD1 (7 bases). This CDR3 spans 16 amino acids. Germline V gene lookup returns CDR1 SGHTA and CDR2 FQGTGA. V shed 2 bases and J shed 5 bases, with 15 bases lying between them. CDR3 bases: TGTGCCAGCAGCTTAGGCAGGGGGGAAAAAACCGGGGAGCTGTTTTTT. It translates to CASSLGRGEKTGELFF.

This clone has just a few counts. The chain employs TRBV28 and TRBJ1-4; TRBD1 matches 7 bases. The junction had 9 bases not matched to a gene; V was cut back by 8 bases and J by 0 bases. Germline CDR1 MDHEN, CDR2 SYDVKM. The CDR3 spans 16 residues. CDR3 coding DNA: TGTGCCAGCTGGGGGACAGCATCTTCAACTAATGAAAAACTGTTTTTT. Amino acids: CASWGTASSTNEKLFF.

The chain couples TRBV28 to TRBJ2-1, with 10 bases lining up with TRBD2. There are 15 residues in the CDR3. Trimming at V came to 2 bases and at J to 8 bases, leaving 6 bases not matched to a gene. CDR1 is MDHEN, CDR2 SYDVKM, per germline. The CDR3 sequence is CASSLERGGRHEQFF. CDR3 DNA sequence: TGTGCCAGCAGTTTAGAGCGGGGGGGCAGGCATGAGCAGTTCTTC.

V is TRBV10-2 and J is TRBJ2-7; TRBD1 aligns across 8 bases. Germline V gene sequence: CDR1 WSHSY, CDR2 SAAADI. This CDR3 has 15 amino acids. The V and J ends lost 6 bases and 6 bases, in that order; junction bases with no gene match: 13. The CDR3 DNA reads TGCGCCAGCAGGTCCGCGGGACAGGAACTTCTCGAGCAGTACTTC. Translating gives CASRSAGQELLEQYF.

V gene TRBV5-5 combines with J gene TRBJ2-1; 11 bases fit TRBD2. Germline-derived CDR1 and CDR2 are SGHKS and YYEKEE (reference sequence). The length of the CDR3 is 17 residues. The J segment lost 2 bases and the V segment lost 4 bases, leaving 8 bases of the junction unmatched. CDR3 loop: CASSPNLAGGTYNEQFF. The CDR3 DNA follows: TGTGCCAGCAGCCCGAACTTAGCGGGGGGGACCTACAATGAGCAGTTCTTC.

This chain uses TRBV7-3 with TRBJ2-5; 8 bases map to TRBD1. Germline-derived CDR1 and CDR2 are SGHTA and FQGTGA. This CDR3 has 17 residues. V was pared by 1 base and J by 4 bases, with 11 bases of the junction left unmatched. The CDR3: CASSLKPPAGGGETQYF. The CDR3 bases are TGTGCCAGCAGCTTAAAGCCCCCGGCAGGGGGCGGAGAGACCCAGTACTTC.

J is TRBJ2-5 and V is TRBV25-1, with 10 bases that match TRBD2. Germline CDR1 reads MGHDK; CDR2 reads SYGVNS. This CDR3 has 18 residues. The V segment lost 6 bases and the J segment 4 bases; nucleotides outside the gene matches: 17. The CDR3, as DNA: TGTGCCAGCAGGGGGTATTGGCTAGCGGGGGTGGAAGGAGAGACCCAGTACTTC. It yields the protein CASRGYWLAGVEGETQYF.

J is TRBJ1-4 and V is TRBV21-1; TRBD1 reflects the table's D call only, with no check against the DNA. TRBV21-1 has pseudogene status. The CDR3 runs 18 residues. The CDR3 nucleotides are TGTGCCAGCAGCACTGGGACAGCGGATACTACAACTAATGAAAAACTGTTTTTT. It codes for CASSTGTADTTTNEKLFF.